The 5 T cell receptor beta chains presented below share a single source sample, sequenced in a study of blood T cell repertoires in COVID-19 (dated by TCRdb to 2020 to 2022). Library preparation used the immunoSEQ multiplex PCR assay. Held by TCRdb, this immuneACCESS table contains in-frame sequences only and omits some clones. Under half of the omission traces to an unresolved V gene where checked; the cause of the rest is unknown. The sample table records 100,000 to 150,000 clones; roughly 86% of these occur just once. The ten largest clones add up to roughly 10% of the sample. Sequencing used peripheral blood. These receptors all come from a woman between 70 and 85 years old with COVID-19, enrolled during active disease.

The rearrangement joins TRBV28 to TRBJ1-6; perhaps TRBD1 as D (5 bases). Germline values: CDR1 MDHEN, CDR2 SYDVKM. Trimming cost V 7 bases and J 0 bases, with 16 bases left between them. The CDR3 consists of 17 residues. The CDR3 nucleotides are TGTGCCAGCATTCCCGGGGGGAGAAGCTCCTATAATTCACCCCTCCACTTT. Encoded protein: CASIPGGRSSYNSPLHF.

V usage is TRBV6-5 and J usage is TRBJ1-2; 7 nucleotides match TRBD1. Germline CDR1 MNHEY, CDR2 SVGAGI. This CDR3 is 14 amino acids long. V was clipped by 7 bases and J by 5 bases; unmatched bases: 10. The CDR3 nucleotides read TGTGCCAGCACCTATACAGGGGTATGGTATGGCTACACCTTC. It encodes CASTYTGVWYGYTF.

This clone was seen once. The chain has TRBV9 and TRBJ2-7, with TRBD1 as a possible D gene (6 bases). Looked up from germline, CDR1 is SGDLS and CDR2 is YYNGEE. The CDR3 consists of 17 residues. V was trimmed by 0 bases and J by 0 bases, leaving 16 bases between them. In nucleotides, the CDR3 is TGTGCCAGCAGCGTAGCAGGGGACCATACTTTCTCCTACGAGCAGTACTTC. Amino acids: CASSVAGDHTFSYEQYF.

The genes are TRBV6-4 and TRBJ1-1; D possibly corresponds to TRBD1 (5 bases). The CDR3 has 13 residues. Germline V CDR1 and CDR2: MRHNA, SNTAGT. V was cut by 4 bases and J by 0 bases, with 6 bases left in between. For the CDR3, the DNA is TGTGCCAGCAGTGCGACAGTGAACACTGAAGCTTTCTTT. Its translation: CASSATVNTEAFF.

This sequence joins TRBV6-2 or TRBV6-3 and TRBJ1-4; 8 nucleotides match TRBD1. CDR3 length: 14 amino acids. J was trimmed by 7 bases and V by 6 bases; bases with no gene match: 7. Looked up from germline, CDR1 is MNHEY and CDR2 is SVGEGT. This CDR3 reads CASSRGTGIEKLFF. DNA of the CDR3: TGTGCCAGCAGCCGTGGGACAGGAATTGAAAAACTGTTTTTT.